This T cell receptor (beta chain) was captured by sequencing in a study of T cells in Graves' hyperthyroidism and ophthalmopathy. In this sample, this clonotype turned up many times. CDR1 and CDR2 (germline): SGHAT, FQNNGV. The CDR3 is 15 residues long. Trimming took 3 bases from V and 0 from J, leaving 9 bases between them. RNA transcripts provided the source from which TCR beta CDR3 regions were amplified. The HTBI set primed first-round TCR CDR3 RT-PCR. TCRdb passed the multiplex PCR reads through MiXCR, listing each CDR3 protein once. The data show fewer than 450,000 distinct CDR3 sequences, with approximately 17% seen just once and 34% held by the top ten.

The clonotype comes from a woman in her twenties or thirties with Graves' hyperthyroidism that later progressed to Graves' ophthalmopathy. The sample was blood. The chain uses TRBV11-2 and TRBJ1-5, with TRBD1 as a possible D gene (6 bases). The CDR3 protein is CASSLTGLSNQPQHF. The CDR3 DNA follows: TGTGCCAGCAGCTTGACAGGACTTAGCAATCAGCCCCAGCATTTT.